The 12 T cell receptor beta chains below were found in one sample sequenced in a study of Graves' ophthalmopathy and Graves' hyperthyroidism. From RNA, the CDR3 regions of TCR beta chains were amplified and sequenced. An opening RT-PCR round employed HTBI primers and preceded a second-round multiplex PCR. TCRdb re-analysed the multiplex PCR reads in MiXCR, keeping a single row per CDR3 protein. The sample has hundreds of thousands of distinct CDR3 sequences; approximately 21% are singletons. Material: peripheral blood. The receptors derive from a woman under 30 with stable Graves' hyperthyroidism.

V and J are TRBV4-1 and TRBJ2-4; D tentatively reads TRBD1 or TRBD2 (5 bases each). Trimming stripped 5 bases from V and 3 bases from J, with 17 bases between. Germline-derived CDR1 and CDR2 are MGHRA and YSYEKL. The CDR3 runs to 16 residues. The CDR3 bases are TGCGCCAGCAGCTGGGGACCGGCCGTCCTCAAAAACATTCAGTACTTC. Translated: CASSWGPAVLKNIQYF.

This clonotype occurred many times. The V gene is TRBV7-8, the J gene TRBJ2-5; 7 nucleotides match TRBD2. Per the germline V gene, CDR1 is SGHVS and CDR2 is FQNEAQ. The CDR3 extends over 13 amino acids. Trimming cost V 5 bases and J 5 bases; bases outside gene matches: 5. CDR3 region: CASSGGTMETQYF. Written as DNA, the CDR3 is TGTGCCAGCAGCGGCGGGACTATGGAGACCCAGTACTTC.

This clonotype appeared many times. The CDR3 DNA follows: TGTGCCAGCAGTGAGTACGGGACAGGGAATAATCAGCCCCAGCATTTT. It translates to CASSEYGTGNNQPQHF. The V call is TRBV2, the J call TRBJ1-5; TRBD1 aligns across 9 bases. CDR1 is SNHLY, CDR2 FYNNEI, per germline. The CDR3 has 16 residues. The J segment lost 4 bases and the V segment lost 3 bases, leaving 7 bases of the junction unmatched.

Only a few counts were recorded for this clonotype. V is TRBV7-2 and J is TRBJ2-2; D is uncertain. V gave up 6 bases and J gave up 5 bases, with 10 bases separating them. The CDR3 totals 13 residues. Germline lookup yields CDR1 SGHTA and CDR2 FQGNSA. This chain's CDR3 is CASSQSATGELFF. The DNA of the CDR3 is TGTGCCAGCAGTCAGAGCGCTACCGGGGAGCTGTTTTTT.

Many counts were recorded for this clonotype. The V gene is TRBV24-1, the J gene TRBJ2-5, with TRBD2 as a possible D gene (5 bases). This CDR3 has 13 amino acids. In germline, CDR1 is KGHDR, CDR2 SFDVKD. Trimming left V 2 bases short and J 2 bases short, with 5 bases between. CDR3 protein: CATSDWEQETQYF. As DNA, the CDR3 is TGTGCCACCAGTGATTGGGAGCAAGAGACCCAGTACTTC.

This clonotype has at least ten counts. CDR3 nucleotides: TGTGCCAGCAGCTCTCGGACATTTAGCTCCTACGAGCAGTACTTC. It encodes CASSSRTFSSYEQYF. The chain uses TRBV11-2 and TRBJ2-7, with D possibly TRBD1 on 5 matching bases. CDR3 length: 15 residues. The V end was cut by 4 bases, the J end by 0 bases, with 13 bases between. Looked up from germline, CDR1 is SGHAT and CDR2 is FQNNGV.

The genes are TRBV5-1 and TRBJ2-7, with 11 nucleotides matching TRBD1. With V trimmed by 3 bases and J by 4 bases, 3 bases remained unmatched. Germline values: CDR1 SGHRS, CDR2 YFSETQ. The CDR3 totals 14 residues. CDR3 sequence (DNA): TGCGCCAGCAGCTGGACAGGGGGCCCTTACGAGCAGTACTTC. It encodes CASSWTGGPYEQYF.

At least ten counts were recorded for this clonotype. The genes are TRBV7-2 and TRBJ2-7, with a tentative D call TRBD2 (5 bases). V was clipped by 8 bases and J by 4 bases, with 21 bases between them. This CDR3 has 15 residues. In germline, CDR1 is SGHTA, CDR2 FQGNSA. In nucleotides, the CDR3 is TGTGCCAGCTCCGCCTCTTCCAGGACGGGATACGAGCAGTACTTC. Translated: CASSASSRTGYEQYF. Supplemented by reference TRBV7-2 and TRBJ2-7, the full variable domain reads GAGVSQSPSNKVTEKGKDVELRCDPISGHTALYWYRQSLGQGLEFLIYFQGNSAPDKSGLPSDRFSAERTGGSVSTLTIQRTQQEDSAVYLCASSASSRTGYEQYFGPGTRLTVT.

The chain couples TRBV6-1 to TRBJ2-5; 10 bases match TRBD2. The CDR3 has 15 residues. The J segment lost 2 bases and the V segment lost 8 bases, leaving 8 bases of the junction unmatched. Germline values: CDR1 MNHNS, CDR2 SASEGT. The CDR3 DNA sequence: TGTGCCAGCTCAGGACTAGCGGATTATCAAGAGACCCAGTACTTC. This sequence encodes CASSGLADYQETQYF.

V usage is TRBV12-3 or TRBV12-4 and J usage is TRBJ2-7; D ambiguous. V gave up 3 bases and J gave up 0 bases, with 6 bases separating them. This CDR3 region has 13 residues. The CDR3 here is CASSFRPSYEQYF. CDR3 sequence (DNA): TGTGCCAGCAGTTTCCGCCCCTCCTACGAGCAGTACTTC.

This clonotype has at least ten counts. The rearrangement uses TRBV12-3 or TRBV12-4 and TRBJ2-7; D remains unclear. This CDR3 is 14 amino acids long. Trimming cost V 0 bases and J 2 bases, with 8 bases left between them. The CDR3 reads CASSLARQTYEQYF. CDR3 bases: TGTGCCAGCAGTTTAGCGAGGCAAACCTACGAGCAGTACTTC.

This sequence joins TRBV6-5 and TRBJ1-2; the D is unclear. Trimming left V 0 bases short and J 10 bases short, with 18 bases between. The CDR3 is 15 residues long. Germline V gene data show CDR1 as MNHEY and CDR2 as SVGAGI. The CDR3 DNA sequence: TGTGCCAGCAGTTACTCGAAAGGCCCCCGCGGGTCCTACACCTTC. Amino acids: CASSYSKGPRGSYTF.